A single sample gave rise to the 8 T cell receptor beta chains below, sequenced in a study. Via MiXCR, TCRdb re-called the RT-PCR reads, giving one row per CDR3 protein. The sample lists more than 600,000 distinct CDR3 sequences; 11% to 15% were seen once. The sequenced material came from memory CD4+ T cells from blood. The receptors derive from a female donor in good health, serving as a healthy control.

In this sample, this clonotype turned up a few times. V gene TRBV15 combines with J gene TRBJ1-3; D uncertain. The CDR3 is 12 residues long. V dropped 4 bases and J dropped 3 bases, with 4 bases sitting between them. Germline CDR1 is LNHNV and CDR2 is YYDKDF (reference sequence). Here the CDR3 reads CATSNVGNTIYF. CDR3 nucleotide sequence: TGTGCCACCAGCAACGTTGGAAACACCATATATTTT.

This clonotype was found many times. This chain joins TRBV11-3 and TRBJ2-3, with 7 bases lining up with TRBD2. The germline V gene encodes CDR1 SGHNT and CDR2 YENEEA. Losses at the gene ends were 0 bases for V and 4 bases for J; bases not matched to a gene: 1. The CDR3 spans 14 residues. The CDR3 here is CASSLDLAADTQYF. The CDR3 DNA reads as TGTGCCAGCAGCTTAGATCTAGCGGCAGATACGCAGTATTTT.

There are a few counts of this clonotype. The gene calls are TRBV3-1 and TRBJ2-7; weak D call: TRBD1 (6 bases). CDR1 and CDR2 (germline): LGHDT, YNNKEL (reference sequence). Trimming took 4 bases from V and 2 from J, leaving 12 bases between them. The length of the CDR3 is 14 residues. The CDR3 is CASSLDSFAYEQYF. The CDR3, as DNA: TGTGCCAGCAGCCTGGACAGCTTCGCCTACGAGCAGTACTTC.

This clonotype occurred many times. This chain links TRBV7-2 with TRBJ2-1; 8 bases agree with TRBD2. V trimming: 4 bases; J trimming: 2 bases; junction bases outside the gene matches: 4. The CDR3 is made up of 15 amino acids. The germline CDR1 and CDR2 sequences are SGHTA and FQGNSA. CDR3 bases: TGTGCCAGCAGCTCGTCCGGGAGGGCCTACAATGAGCAGTTCTTC. Translation gives CASSSSGRAYNEQFF.

The CDR3 protein is CASQQESDTQYF. The CDR3 DNA sequence: TGCGCCAGCCAACAGGAGTCAGATACGCAGTATTTT. The chain carries TRBV5-1 and TRBJ2-3, with TRBD1 as a possible D gene (5 bases). Trimming stripped 7 bases from V and 4 bases from J, with 10 bases between. CDR3 length: 12 amino acids. CDR1 is SGHRS, CDR2 YFSETQ, per germline.

The J gene is TRBJ2-1, the V gene TRBV7-9; 9 nucleotides agree with TRBD2. From germline, CDR1 is SEHNR and CDR2 FQNEAQ (reference sequence). V trimming: 4 bases; J trimming: 8 bases; junction bases outside the gene matches: 9. The CDR3 covers 15 residues. The CDR3 loop is CASSYLAGSFHEQFF. CDR3 in DNA: TGTGCCAGCAGCTACCTAGCGGGAAGTTTTCATGAGCAGTTCTTC.

This clonotype was detected only a few times. The J gene is TRBJ1-2, the V gene TRBV24-1; D is unresolved. V was trimmed by 4 bases and J by 6 bases, leaving 8 bases between them. The CDR3 has 12 amino acids. Germline V CDR1 and CDR2: KGHDR, SFDVKD. The CDR3 here is CATSEFSNGYTF. In nucleotides, the CDR3 is TGTGCCACCAGTGAGTTTAGCAATGGCTACACCTTC.

This CDR3 is CASSGRGATGEQYF. The CDR3 bases are TGCGCCAGCAGTGGTCGGGGCGCGACTGGCGAGCAGTACTTC. The V and J genes are TRBV5-1 and TRBJ2-7, with D possibly being TRBD1 or TRBD2 (5 bases each). CDR3 size: 14 residues. The V end was cut by 5 bases, the J end by 6 bases, with 18 bases between. Germline CDR1 reads SGHRS; CDR2 reads YFSETQ. Filled out from reference TRBV5-1 and TRBJ2-7, the complete variable domain reads KAGVTQTPRYLIKTRGQQVTLSCSPISGHRSVSWYQQTPGQGLQFLFEYFSETQRNKGNFPGRFSGRQFSNSRSEMNVSTLELGDSALYLCASSGRGATGEQYFGPGTRLTVT.